This TCR beta chain was identified during a study of CD8 T cells in Susac syndrome. Random hexamers were used to reverse transcribe an amount of about 0.5 to 1 ug RNA. TCRdb ran MiXCR on the immunoSEQ multiplex PCR reads and lists one entry per CDR3 protein. The sample carries 95,000 to 150,000 distinct CDR3 sequences, about 95% recorded once. The CDR3 runs to 16 residues. V gave up 6 bases and J gave up 5 bases; unmatched junction bases: 13. The sequence was obtained from a human donor with Susac syndrome. The material sequenced was CD8+ T cells from PBMCs. This rearrangement joins TRBV12-3 or TRBV12-4 to TRBJ1-5, with 7 bases that match TRBD1. The CDR3 reads CASSDKTGQSDQPQHF. In nucleotides, the CDR3 is TGTGCCAGCAGCGATAAGACAGGGCAAAGTGATCAGCCCCAGCATTTT.